The 18 T cell receptor beta chains in this list originate from one sample, sequenced in a study of OX40 agonist ivuxolimab in advanced cancers. This table comes from immunoSEQ multiplex PCR, and its TCRdb copy is limited to in-frame clones, with some not included. Of about 96,000 clones in the sample, 70% to 85% were seen once. The material sequenced was CD4+ or CD8+ T cells sorted from blood, taken in a trial of the OX40 agonist ivuxolimab. These receptors all come from an adult with an advanced solid tumor such as melanoma, head and neck, liver or kidney cancer.

The chain uses TRBV7-2 and TRBJ2-7; no clear D. This CDR3 has 14 residues. Germline values: CDR1 SGHTA, CDR2 FQGNSA. Trimming removed 0 bases from V and 11 bases from J, with 17 bases in between. CDR3 loop: CASSLAIVEQTKYF. CDR3 nucleotide sequence: TGTGCCAGCAGCTTAGCTATAGTGGAGCAAACTAAGTACTTC.

The CDR3 sequence: CASSPPPPGWYNEQFF. CDR3 in DNA: TGTGCCAGCAGCCCACCACCCCCCGGGTGGTACAATGAGCAGTTCTTC. The V gene is TRBV13, the J gene TRBJ2-1; D gene uncertain. CDR3 size: 16 residues. Germline assignment: CDR1 PRHDT and CDR2 FYEKMQ (reference sequence). The ends were cut back, 5 bases at V and 4 bases at J, with 18 bases in the middle.

V gene TRBV9 combines with J gene TRBJ1-2; TRBD1 is a possible D gene (6 bases). The V gene's germline CDR1 is SGDLS and CDR2 YYNGEE. This CDR3 comprises 13 residues. Trimming pared 0 bases from V and 8 bases from J, leaving 11 bases between. The CDR3 DNA is TGTGCCAGCAGCGTAGCGGAGGGGGGCGGCTACACCTTC. It specifies CASSVAEGGGYTF. Together with reference TRBV9 and TRBJ1-2, the CDR3 gives the full variable domain: DSGVTQTPKHLITATGQRVTLRCSPRSGDLSVYWYQQSLDQGLQFLIQYYNGEERAKGNILERFSAQQFPDLHSELNLSSLELGDSALYFCASSVAEGGGYTFGSGTRLTVV.

The genes are TRBV6-1 and TRBJ1-2, with TRBD1 as a possible D gene (6 bases). The germline V gene encodes CDR1 MNHNS and CDR2 SASEGT. Trimming left V 2 bases short and J 4 bases short, with 17 bases between. This CDR3 is built from 16 residues. This CDR3 reads CASSERRVGGGYGYTF. CDR3 DNA sequence: TGTGCCAGCAGTGAACGGAGGGTGGGGGGCGGCTATGGCTACACCTTC.

This sequence joins TRBV21-1 and TRBJ1-2; no check of the table's D call, TRBD1, against the DNA was made. TRBV21-1 is labeled a pseudogene. The CDR3 is 14 amino acids. The CDR3 protein is CASSKGQGPHGYTF. CDR3 bases: TGTGCCAGCAGCAAAGGACAGGGGCCCCATGGCTACACCTTC.

This chain uses TRBV29-1 with TRBJ2-5, with TRBD1 matching over 8 bases. Gene TRBJ2-7 matches the end of the DNA better, so the J call may be wrong. Germline CDR1 reads SQVTM; CDR2 reads ANQGSEA. This CDR3 contains 15 residues. CDR3 sequence reads: CSVAPRQGSSYEQYF. CDR3 bases: TGCAGCGTTGCGCCCCGACAGGGGAGCTCCTACGAGCAGTACTTC.

The chain carries TRBV7-6 and TRBJ1-2, with D possibly TRBD1 on 6 matching bases. Trimming shortened V by 5 bases and J by 5 bases, and 18 bases separated the two germline ends. In germline, CDR1 is SGHVS, CDR2 FNYEAQ. This CDR3 is built from 15 residues. The DNA of the CDR3 is TGTGCCAGCAGCCCGCGGCAGGGGACTACGTATGGCTACACCTTC. Translation gives CASSPRQGTTYGYTF. The full variable domain, with the rest looked up from reference TRBV7-6 and TRBJ1-2, is GAGVSQSPRYKVTKRGQDVALRCDPISGHVSLYWYRQALGQGPEFLTYFNYEAQQDKSGLPNDRFSAERPEGSISTLTIQRTEQRDSAMYRCASSPRQGTTYGYTFGSGTRLTVV.

The chain carries TRBV6-1 and TRBJ1-2; 11 bases map to TRBD1. CDR3 length: 15 residues. The trim removed 5 bases at V and 6 bases at J, leaving 8 bases unmatched. Germline CDR1 reads MNHNS; CDR2 reads SASEGT. CDR3 coding DNA: TGTGCCAGCAGTCGCCCTGAGGACAGGGGGCATGGCTACACCTTC. Its translation: CASSRPEDRGHGYTF.

This clone was counted a few times. The chain recombines TRBV5-8 with TRBJ1-5, with 7 bases identical to TRBD1. In germline, CDR1 is SGHTS, CDR2 YDEGEE. The CDR3 has 15 amino acids. The trim removed 4 bases at V and 2 bases at J, leaving 6 bases unmatched. The CDR3 DNA follows: TGTGCCAGCAGCATCCGGACAGGACGCAATCAGCCCCAGCATTTT. Encoded protein: CASSIRTGRNQPQHF. Full variable domain (rest looked up from reference TRBV5-8 and TRBJ1-5): EAGVTQSPTHLIKTRGQQATLRCSPISGHTSVYWYQQALGLGLQFLLWYDEGEERNRGNFPPRFSGRQFPNYSSELNVNALELEDSALYLCASSIRTGRNQPQHFGDGTRLSIL.

The chain has TRBV6-1 and TRBJ2-3, with 11 bases lining up with TRBD2. This CDR3 is built from 15 residues. Germline CDR1 is MNHNS and CDR2 is SASEGT. V was pared by 6 bases and J by 2 bases, with 4 bases of the junction left unmatched. CDR3 nucleotide sequence: TGTGCCAGCAGACTACTAGCGGGGGACACAGATACGCAGTATTTT. Translation gives CASRLLAGDTDTQYF.

The V call is TRBV15, the J call TRBJ1-5; no clear D gene. Per germline, CDR1 LNHNV and CDR2 YYDKDF (reference sequence). The CDR3 has 16 amino acids. Between the trimmed V and J ends, which lost 3 bases and 0 bases, there was a span of 12 bases. This CDR3 reads CATSSTFDYSNQPQHF. The CDR3 bases are TGTGCCACCAGCAGCACCTTCGATTATAGCAATCAGCCCCAGCATTTT.

J is TRBJ2-5 and V is TRBV15, with a weak D call TRBD2 (5 bases). The J call may be mistaken, given a closer DNA end match to TRBJ2-7. The CDR3 extends over 12 amino acids. The germline V gene encodes CDR1 LNHNV and CDR2 YYDKDF (reference sequence). DNA of the CDR3: TGTGCCACCAGCACCACCGGGGACGAGCAGTACTTC. Its translation: CATSTTGDEQYF.

The V and J genes are TRBV6-5 and TRBJ1-5, with D uncertain. The CDR3 is made up of 12 amino acids. Germline CDR1 and CDR2: MNHEY and SVGAGI. V lost 7 bases to trimming and J lost 4 bases, with 8 bases between them. CDR3 DNA: TGTGCCAGCAAACAGCCAAATCAGCCCCAGCATTTT. Its protein product is CASKQPNQPQHF.

The chain joins TRBV27 to TRBJ2-7; D remains ambiguous. Germline V gives CDR1 MNHEY, CDR2 SMNVEV (reference sequence). This CDR3 has 13 amino acids. Trimming removed 6 bases at V and 0 bases at J, with 9 bases between. The CDR3: CASSYSLSYEQYF. In DNA, the CDR3 is TGTGCCAGCAGCTACAGCCTCTCCTACGAGCAGTACTTC.

The CDR3 nucleotides are TGCGCCAGCAGTGGGTTCGCGGGGGGTTTGAGGGATACGCAGTATTTT. Protein sequence: CASSGFAGGLRDTQYF. This chain joins TRBV10-2 and TRBJ2-3; 8 bases line up with TRBD2. V trimming: 4 bases; J trimming: 6 bases; junction bases outside the gene matches: 12. The CDR3 consists of 16 residues. Germline loops: CDR1 WSHSY, CDR2 SAAADI.

As to this clone: This specimen includes other DNA sequences encoding the same CDR3. The chain is built from TRBV29-1 and TRBJ1-1; weak D call: TRBD1 (5 bases). CDR1 is SQVTM, CDR2 ANQGSEA, per germline. This CDR3 spans 13 amino acids. Trimming left V 7 bases short and J 2 bases short, with 14 bases between. The CDR3 DNA sequence: TGCAGCGCCCCCGGAGGGGTTAACACTGAAGCTTTCTTT. This encodes CSAPGGVNTEAFF.

The rearrangement links TRBV7-2 to TRBJ1-4, with 8 nucleotides matching TRBD1. The CDR3 is made up of 15 amino acids. Germline assignment: CDR1 SGHTA and CDR2 FQGNSA. Germline trimming cut 5 bases from V and 6 bases from J; bases unmatched to any gene: 8. The CDR3 region is CASSRSGTGYEKLFF. The CDR3 DNA reads TGTGCCAGCAGCCGGAGCGGGACAGGTTATGAAAAACTGTTTTTT.

The sample holds one count of this clone. This sequence joins TRBV7-2 and TRBJ2-7, with 9 bases aligning to TRBD1. Germline assignment: CDR1 SGHTA and CDR2 FQGNSA. The J segment lost 5 bases and the V segment lost 5 bases, leaving 10 bases of the junction unmatched. This CDR3 is built from 15 residues. The CDR3 DNA reads as TGTGCCAGCAGCCCTACCGGGACAGGGTTGAACGAGCAGTACTTC. It encodes CASSPTGTGLNEQYF.